The 24 T cell receptor beta chains below all came from one sample that was sequenced in a study of identical twins. TCRdb reprocessed the 5' RACE reads via MiXCR and lists one record per CDR3 protein. Of over 600,000 distinct CDR3 sequences listed, 21% are singletons. These data also formed part of another study, on T cells expressing NK-cell markers.

The specimen was PBMCs. These receptors originate from a woman aged 18-35 years in good health.

This clonotype was recorded a few times. The CDR3 DNA reads as TGCAGTGCTACCCCACGGAACATCCCGGGACTAGGAGATACGCAGTATTTT. Protein sequence: CSATPRNIPGLGDTQYF. The chain employs TRBV20-1 and TRBJ2-3, with 8 nucleotides matching TRBD2. The CDR3 is 17 residues long. CDR1 and CDR2 (germline): DFQATT, SNEGSKA (reference sequence). The J segment lost 5 bases and the V segment lost 4 bases, leaving 17 bases of the junction unmatched.

The rearrangement links TRBV27 to TRBJ2-5; D uncertain. From germline, CDR1 is MNHEY and CDR2 SMNVEV (reference sequence). V lost 1 base, J lost 5 bases, and 14 bases lay in between. This CDR3 is built from 15 residues. DNA of the CDR3: TGTGCCAGCAGTTTATTGAGACACCCAAGGGAGACCCAGTACTTC. Its translation is CASSLLRHPRETQYF.

This clonotype was seen only a few times. The CDR3 DNA is TGCGCCAGCACCCTCCGAGGGGACAGGCACACCGGGGAGCTGTTTTTT. It encodes CASTLRGDRHTGELFF. This rearrangement joins TRBV10-1 to TRBJ2-2; 8 nucleotides align to TRBD1. The V segment lost 7 bases and the J segment 3 bases; nucleotides outside the gene matches: 10. This CDR3 is built from 16 residues. Germline CDR1 reads WNHNN; CDR2 reads SYGVQD (reference sequence).

This clonotype has only a few counts. The chain uses TRBV12-3 or TRBV12-4 and TRBJ2-5, with a weak D call TRBD2 (8 bases). Trimming removed 6 bases at V and 5 bases at J, with 19 bases between. The CDR3 has 15 residues. Here the CDR3 reads CASSPGGLVGETQYF. CDR3 DNA: TGTGCCAGCAGCCCAGGGGGACTAGTGGGGGAGACCCAGTACTTC.

At least ten counts were recorded for this clonotype. This chain uses TRBV11-2 with TRBJ2-2; D is ambiguous. The germline V gene has CDR1 SGHAT and CDR2 FQNNGV. The CDR3 runs 14 residues. Trimming shortened V by 5 bases and J by 4 bases, and 11 bases separated the two germline ends. The CDR3 loop reads CASSAYTGTGELFF. CDR3 coding DNA: TGTGCCAGCAGCGCCTACACGGGCACCGGGGAGCTGTTTTTT.

This clonotype was seen a handful of times. The V gene is TRBV6-2 or TRBV6-3, the J gene TRBJ1-1; D remains unclear. The CDR3 extends over 15 amino acids. Germline V lookup: CDR1 MNHEY, CDR2 SVGEGT. Trimming cost V 2 bases and J 1 base, with 11 bases left between them. The CDR3 DNA reads as TGTGCCAGCAGTTACCCTGGTTGGGAGAACACTGAAGCTTTCTTT. Translated, it gives CASSYPGWENTEAFF.

This chain joins TRBV7-2 and TRBJ2-5; the match to TRBD2 covers 9 bases. CDR1 and CDR2 from the germline V gene are SGHTA and FQGNSA. The trim removed 1 base at V and 6 bases at J, leaving 12 bases unmatched. CDR3 size: 17 residues. The CDR3 DNA follows: TGTGCCAGCAGCTTAGGGCTAGCGGGGAGGGGTGTGAAGACCCAGTACTTC. It yields the protein CASSLGLAGRGVKTQYF.

The genes are TRBV7-7 and TRBJ2-1; D uncertain. V was cut by 4 bases and J by 0 bases, with 10 bases left in between. The CDR3 sequence is 15 residues long. Looked up from germline, CDR1 is SSHAT and CDR2 is FNYEAQ (reference sequence). CDR3 in DNA: TGTGCCAGCAGCTCCTACTATAGCTCCTACAATGAGCAGTTCTTC. Translation gives CASSSYYSSYNEQFF.

This clonotype is a singleton in its sample. This chain links TRBV7-9 with TRBJ1-3; weak D call: TRBD1 (5 bases). This CDR3 is 16 amino acids long. Germline-derived CDR1 and CDR2 are SEHNR and FQNEAQ (reference sequence). V lost 5 bases and J 2 bases, leaving 16 bases between the germline ends. CDR3 residues: CASSPSGGGTGNTIYF. As DNA, the CDR3 is TGTGCCAGCAGCCCCAGTGGGGGAGGCACTGGAAACACCATATATTTT.

The chain recombines TRBV27 with TRBJ2-1; D is tentatively TRBD1 or TRBD2 (5 bases each). Germline V gene lookup returns CDR1 MNHEY and CDR2 SMNVEV (reference sequence). The CDR3 runs 15 residues. The V end was cut by 6 bases, the J end by 9 bases, with 21 bases between. The CDR3 DNA is TGTGCCAGCAGCCTCGGGACCACCCGAGGTGTTGAGCAGTTCTTC. Translated: CASSLGTTRGVEQFF.

The chain employs TRBV5-1 and TRBJ1-1; tentatively, D is TRBD1 (5 bases). Trimming stripped 6 bases from V and 5 bases from J, with 14 bases between. This CDR3 has 13 amino acids. CDR1 is SGHRS and CDR2 is YFSETQ in the germline V gene. CDR3 amino acids: CASTSTGGTEAFF. Written as DNA, the CDR3 is TGCGCCAGCACAAGCACGGGGGGAACTGAAGCTTTCTTT.

V usage is TRBV18 and J usage is TRBJ1-1, with 8 bases identical to TRBD1. V shed 5 bases, J shed 5 bases, and the junction held 7 bases outside the gene matches. The CDR3 totals 14 residues. Germline V gives CDR1 KGHSH, CDR2 LQKENI. The CDR3 loop is CASSESGGRTEAFF. In DNA form, the CDR3 reads TGTGCCAGCTCAGAATCAGGGGGCAGAACTGAAGCTTTCTTT.

The J gene is TRBJ2-7, the V gene TRBV7-2; D might be TRBD2 (5 bases). The CDR3 has 13 residues. Trimming removed 8 bases from V and 4 bases from J, with 15 bases in between. The V gene's germline CDR1 is SGHTA and CDR2 FQGNSA. CDR3 residues: CASGLPRGYEQYF. The CDR3, as DNA: TGTGCCAGCGGCCTTCCCCGGGGTTACGAGCAGTACTTC.

This chain joins TRBV12-5 and TRBJ1-4; D is undetermined. This CDR3 contains 13 residues. Trimming left V 7 bases short and J 6 bases short, with 12 bases between. CDR1 and CDR2 (germline): LGHNT, FRNRAP. For the CDR3, the DNA is TGTGCTAGTGCTTGGGAGAGAGATGAAAAACTGTTTTTT. Encoded protein: CASAWERDEKLFF.

J is TRBJ2-1 and V is TRBV30; possible D gene TRBD2, 6 bases. This CDR3 is built from 15 residues. V was trimmed by 2 bases and J by 3 bases, leaving 14 bases between them. Germline V gene lookup returns CDR1 GTSNPN and CDR2 SVGIG (reference sequence). This chain's CDR3 is CAWSPLGGDYNEQFF. The CDR3 DNA reads TGTGCCTGGAGTCCCCTGGGGGGAGACTACAATGAGCAGTTCTTC.

This clonotype was seen only once. DNA of the CDR3: TGTGCCAGCAGCGGAGGCCGGGGGTCCCAAGAGACCCAGTACTTC. This encodes CASSGGRGSQETQYF. This sequence joins TRBV7-7 and TRBJ2-5; weak D call: TRBD2 (6 bases). This CDR3 region has 15 residues. V lost 5 bases and J 1 base, leaving 14 bases between the germline ends. CDR1 and CDR2 (germline): SSHAT, FNYEAQ (reference sequence).

This clonotype was seen many times. V is TRBV7-9 and J is TRBJ1-1; possibly TRBD1 for D (6 bases). Germline V gene lookup returns CDR1 SEHNR and CDR2 FQNEAQ (reference sequence). Trimming took 5 bases from V and 7 from J, leaving 11 bases between them. This CDR3 spans 12 amino acids. CDR3 residues: CASSVNRVEAFF. CDR3 nucleotide sequence: TGTGCCAGCAGCGTAAACAGGGTTGAAGCTTTCTTT.

The rearrangement links TRBV5-1 to TRBJ2-6; unclear D gene. The CDR3 has 15 amino acids. Trimming pared 2 bases from V and 1 base from J, leaving 7 bases between. From germline, CDR1 is SGHRS and CDR2 YFSETQ. The CDR3, as DNA: TGCGCCAGCAGCTTTTCGGGTTCTGGGGCCAACGTCCTGACTTTC. Translating it yields CASSFSGSGANVLTF.

This clonotype was seen many times. The chain is built from TRBV5-1 and TRBJ2-7; D is perhaps TRBD2 (5 bases). Germline CDR1 reads SGHRS; CDR2 reads YFSETQ. The CDR3 has 12 residues. V lost 4 bases to trimming and J lost 2 bases, with 7 bases between them. The CDR3 reads CASSQEAYEQYF. CDR3 sequence (DNA): TGCGCCAGCAGCCAGGAGGCCTACGAGCAGTACTTC.

This clonotype has more than one count but fewer than ten. The chain combines TRBV12-3 or TRBV12-4 with TRBJ2-6, with D perhaps matching TRBD1 (5 bases). Trimming took off 6 bases at V and 4 bases at J, with 10 bases between the two ends. The length of the CDR3 is 14 residues. The CDR3 DNA reads TGTGCCAGCAGGGGGCAGAAAGGGGCCAACGTCCTGACTTTC. It is translated as CASRGQKGANVLTF.

The CDR3 DNA reads as TGCAGCGTGGTGATCGACAGCTCCTACGAGCAGTACTTC. Amino acid sequence: CSVVIDSSYEQYF. V gene TRBV29-1 combines with J gene TRBJ2-7, with D perhaps TRBD1 (5 bases). Trimming removed 6 bases at V and 0 bases at J, with 12 bases between. The CDR3 totals 13 residues. Per germline, CDR1 SQVTM and CDR2 ANQGSEA.

This clonotype occurred a few times. The V call is TRBV9, the J call TRBJ2-2; D is possibly TRBD1 (6 bases). The CDR3 sequence is 15 residues long. The germline V gene has CDR1 SGDLS and CDR2 YYNGEE. V dropped 2 bases and J dropped 0 bases, with 8 bases sitting between them. Here the CDR3 DNA reads TGTGCCAGCAGCGTCGGACAGACGAACACCGGGGAGCTGTTTTTT. Protein: CASSVGQTNTGELFF.

The chain recombines TRBV5-5 with TRBJ2-5; tentative D call: TRBD2 (6 bases). V shed 3 bases and J shed 1 base, with 10 bases lying between them. CDR3 length equals 14 residues. Germline CDR1 SGHKS, CDR2 YYEKEE (reference sequence). Here the CDR3 DNA reads TGTGCCAGCAGCTCCCCGGGGGTCCAAGAGACCCAGTACTTC. Amino acids: CASSSPGVQETQYF. The full variable domain, rest sourced from reference TRBV5-5 and TRBJ2-5, is DAGVTQSPTHLIKTRGQQVTLRCSPISGHKSVSWYQQVLGQGPQFIFQYYEKEERGRGNFPDRFSARQFPNYSSELNVNALLLGDSALYLCASSSPGVQETQYFGPGTRLLVL.

CDR3 region: CASRFTQNTGELFF. The CDR3 coding sequence is TGCGCCAGCAGATTTACGCAGAACACCGGGGAGCTGTTTTTT. The chain employs TRBV5-1 and TRBJ2-2; no firm D call. The germline CDR1 and CDR2 sequences are SGHRS and YFSETQ. The V end lost 5 bases, the J end lost 1 base, and 9 bases lay between the germline ends. The CDR3 loop spans 14 amino acids.